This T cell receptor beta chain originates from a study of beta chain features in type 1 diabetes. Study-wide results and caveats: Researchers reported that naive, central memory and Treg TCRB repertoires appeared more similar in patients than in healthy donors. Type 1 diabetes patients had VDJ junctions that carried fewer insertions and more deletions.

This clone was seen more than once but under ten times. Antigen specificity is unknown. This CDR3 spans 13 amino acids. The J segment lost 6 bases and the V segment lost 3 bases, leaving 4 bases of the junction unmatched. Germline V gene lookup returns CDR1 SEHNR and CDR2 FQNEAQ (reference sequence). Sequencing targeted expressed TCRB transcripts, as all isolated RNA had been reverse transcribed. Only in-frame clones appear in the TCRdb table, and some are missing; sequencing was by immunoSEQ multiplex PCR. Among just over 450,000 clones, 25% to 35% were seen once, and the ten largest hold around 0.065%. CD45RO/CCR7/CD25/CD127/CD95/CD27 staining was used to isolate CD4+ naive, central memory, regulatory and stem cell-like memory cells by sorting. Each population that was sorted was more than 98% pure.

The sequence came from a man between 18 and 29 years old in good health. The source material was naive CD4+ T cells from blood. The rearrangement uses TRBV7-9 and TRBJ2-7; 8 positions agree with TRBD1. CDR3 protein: CASSFQGAGEQYF. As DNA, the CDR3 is TGTGCCAGCAGCTTCCAGGGGGCGGGCGAGCAGTACTTC. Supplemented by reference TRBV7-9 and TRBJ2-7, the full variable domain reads DTGVSQNPRHKITKRGQNVTFRCDPISEHNRLYWYRQTLGQGPEFLTYFQNEAQLEKSRLLSDRFSAERPKGSFSTLEIQRTEQGDSAMYLCASSFQGAGEQYFGPGTRLTVT.